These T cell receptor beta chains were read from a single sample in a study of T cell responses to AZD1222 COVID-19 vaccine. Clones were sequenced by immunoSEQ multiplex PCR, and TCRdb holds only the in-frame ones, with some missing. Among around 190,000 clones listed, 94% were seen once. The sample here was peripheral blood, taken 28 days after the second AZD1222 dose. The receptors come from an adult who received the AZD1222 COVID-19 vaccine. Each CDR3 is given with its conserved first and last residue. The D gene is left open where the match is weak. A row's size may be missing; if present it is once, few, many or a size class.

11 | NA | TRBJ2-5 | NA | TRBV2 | TGTGCCAGCATGGAGGGAAAGACCCAGTACTTC | CASMEGKTQYF
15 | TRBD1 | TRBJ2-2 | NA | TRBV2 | TGTGCCAGCAGTGCGGACAGGCCGAACACCGGGGAGCTGTTTTTT | CASSADRPNTGELFF
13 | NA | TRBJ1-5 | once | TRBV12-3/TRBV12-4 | TGTGCCAGCAGTTTCGGTGGGACCCAGCCCCAGCATTTT | CASSFGGTQPQHF
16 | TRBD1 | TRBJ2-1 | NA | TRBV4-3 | TGCGCCAGCAGCCCTAAGCCCGTACAGGGGTACAATGAGCAGTTCTTC | CASSPKPVQGYNEQFF
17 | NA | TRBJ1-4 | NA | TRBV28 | TGTGCCAGCAGTAACATCACAGGCTCCTCAACTAATGAAAAACTGTTTTTT | CASSNITGSSTNEKLFF
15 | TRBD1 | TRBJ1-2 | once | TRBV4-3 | TGCGCCAGCAGCCAAGTAACAGGGGGCGCCTATGGCTACACCTTC | CASSQVTGGAYGYTF
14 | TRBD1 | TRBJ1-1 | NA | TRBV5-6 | TGTGCCAGCAGCGGGCGGACAGGGTATACTGAAGCTTTCTTT | CASSGRTGYTEAFF
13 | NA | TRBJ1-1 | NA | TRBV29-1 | TGCAGCGGATCCATGGGGGGGAACACTGAAGCTTTCTTT | CSGSMGGNTEAFF
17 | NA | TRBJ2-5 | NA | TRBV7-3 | TGTGCCAGCAGCTTAATCGGGGGTTTGGGACTCCAAGAGACCCAGTACTTC | CASSLIGGLGLQETQYF
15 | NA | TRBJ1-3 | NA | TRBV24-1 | TGTGCCACCTGGACGTATTCCCGCTCTGGAAACACCATATATTTT | CATWTYSRSGNTIYF
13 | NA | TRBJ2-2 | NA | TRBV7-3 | TGTGCCAGCAGCTTAACCCTAGCCGGGGAGCTGTTTTTT | CASSLTLAGELFF
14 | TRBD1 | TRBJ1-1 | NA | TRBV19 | TGTGCCAGTAGTATGGGAGGGGGCAACACTGAAGCTTTCTTT | CASSMGGGNTEAFF
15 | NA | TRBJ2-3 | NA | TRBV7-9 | TGTGCCAGCAGCCCCCTCAGACTAGGCACAGATACGCAGTATTTT | CASSPLRLGTDTQYF
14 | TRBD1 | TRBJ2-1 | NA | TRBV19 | TGTGCCAGTAGTATCCCGAGCAGGGGGTATGAGCAGTTCTTC | CASSIPSRGYEQFF
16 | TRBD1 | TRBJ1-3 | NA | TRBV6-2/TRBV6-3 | TGTGCCAGCAGTCTAAAGGGGGCGCGAAGAAGGGACACCATATATTTT | CASSLKGARRRDTIYF
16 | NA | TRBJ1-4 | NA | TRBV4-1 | TGCGCCAGCAGCCGCAGGGGAGGGCTAAAGGATGAAAAACTGTTTTTT | CASSRRGGLKDEKLFF
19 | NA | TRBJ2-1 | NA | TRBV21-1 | TGTGCCAGCAGCAAAGATGGGACTAGCGGGAGAAGGAGAGGAGGGGAGCAGTTCTTC | CASSKDGTSGRRRGGEQFF
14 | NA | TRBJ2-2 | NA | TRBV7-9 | TGTGCCAGCAGCTTAGCTCAAACCACCGGGGAGCTGTTTTTT | CASSLAQTTGELFF
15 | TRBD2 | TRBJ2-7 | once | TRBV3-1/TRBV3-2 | TGTGCCAGCGCCCCGCGGGGCGGGAGTTCCTACGAGCAGTACTTC | CASAPRGGSSYEQYF
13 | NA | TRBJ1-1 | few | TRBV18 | TGTGCCAGCCAACAGGATGTGGGCGCTGAAGCTTTCTTT | CASQQDVGAEAFF
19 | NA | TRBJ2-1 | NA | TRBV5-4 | TGTGCCAGCAGCTTTTTAACTGGCAGCGTACGGACGAAAAACAATGAGCAGTTCTTC | CASSFLTGSVRTKNNEQFF
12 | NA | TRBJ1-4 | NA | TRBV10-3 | TGTGCCATCAGTGAAATTGGCGAAAAACTGTTTTTT | CAISEIGEKLFF
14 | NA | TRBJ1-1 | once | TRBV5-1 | TGCGCCAGCAGCTTGGGTTTGTACGGGGATACGGCTTTCTTT | CASSLGLYGDTAFF
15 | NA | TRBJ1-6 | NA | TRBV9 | TGTGCCAGCAGCCCTAGGACAGTCCAAAATTCACCCCTCCACTTT | CASSPRTVQNSPLHF
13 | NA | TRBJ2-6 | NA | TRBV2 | TGTGCCAGCAGTTGGGAGCCGGCCAACGTCCTGACTTTC | CASSWEPANVLTF
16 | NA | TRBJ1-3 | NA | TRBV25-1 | TGTGCCAGCAGTGAAGGTGCAAGGGCAGGGGCGGACACCATATATTTT | CASSEGARAGADTIYF
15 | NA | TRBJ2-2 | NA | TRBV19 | TGTGCCAGTAAATGGGAGGTATCGGACACCGGGGAGCTGTTTTTT | CASKWEVSDTGELFF
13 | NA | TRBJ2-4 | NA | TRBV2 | TGTGCCAGCAGGGTGGTCGCCAAAAACATTCAGTACTTC | CASRVVAKNIQYF
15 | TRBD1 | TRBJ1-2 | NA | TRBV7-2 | TGTGCCAGCAGCTTAGCGGCAGGGGGCGCGTCTGGCTACACCTTC | CASSLAAGGASGYTF
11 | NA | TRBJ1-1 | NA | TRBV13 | TGTGCCAGCAGCTTAAGGGCTGGAGCTTTCTTT | CASSLRAGAFF
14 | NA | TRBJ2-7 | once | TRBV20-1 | TGCAGTGCTAGTAGCCCAGGGAAAACCTACGAGCAGTACTTC | CSASSPGKTYEQYF
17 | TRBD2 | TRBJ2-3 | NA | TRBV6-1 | TGTGCCAGCAGTGACCTCCGTTTGGAGCGGGACACAGATACGCAGTATTTT | CASSDLRLERDTDTQYF
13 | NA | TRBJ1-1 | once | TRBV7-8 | TGTGCCAGCAGCACTGGGAGGGGCGCTGAAGCTTTCTTT | CASSTGRGAEAFF
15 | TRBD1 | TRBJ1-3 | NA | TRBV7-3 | TGTGCCAGCAGCGTGGACAGGGGGCCTGGAAACACCATATATTTT | CASSVDRGPGNTIYF
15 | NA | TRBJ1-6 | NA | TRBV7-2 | TGTGCCACCAAGGGGTTGAGGTCCTATAATTCACCCCTCCACTTT | CATKGLRSYNSPLHF
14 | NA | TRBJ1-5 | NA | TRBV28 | TGTGCCAGCAGTTTATCGGGTTTAGGACAGCCCCAGCATTTT | CASSLSGLGQPQHF
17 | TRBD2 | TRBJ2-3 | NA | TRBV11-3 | TGTGCCAGCAGCCCCCTGGGGGGGTCTCTACCCACAGATACGCAGTATTTT | CASSPLGGSLPTDTQYF
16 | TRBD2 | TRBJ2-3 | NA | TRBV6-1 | TGTGCCAGCAGTGAATCTGGAGCGGGAGGAGGGAATACGCAGTATTTT | CASSESGAGGGNTQYF
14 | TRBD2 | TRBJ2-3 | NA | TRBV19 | TGTGCCAGTAGTTCGGGGGGGGGCACAGATACGCAGTATTTT | CASSSGGGTDTQYF
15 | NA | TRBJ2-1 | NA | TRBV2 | TGTGCCAGCAGTCCGGACTCCCGTTCCTACAATGAGCAGTTCTTC | CASSPDSRSYNEQFF
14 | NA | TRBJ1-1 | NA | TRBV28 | TGTGCCAGCAGTTCCCCTCCCCTGAACACTGAAGCTTTCTTT | CASSSPPLNTEAFF